The rows below give T cell receptor beta chains drawn from one sample of a study of blood T cell repertoires in COVID-19. The table came from immunoSEQ multiplex PCR; TCRdb's copy has only in-frame clones and leaves some out. The table shows about 430,000 clones, with 88% occurring only once. Sequencing was carried out using PBMCs or T cells enriched from blood (not recorded which). The receptors here all came from a woman aged 18-35 years who had been exposed to COVID-19. Both conserved end residues are trimmed from each CDR3. The D gene is left open where the match is weak. Clone size is shown for a subset of rows, as once, few, many or a class of expanded clone.

>-|TRBJ2-7|TRBD2|TRBV25-1
ATTQTGLAAYEQY
>-|TRBJ1-2|-|TRBV18
ASSGQRQGDGYT
>-|TRBJ2-1|-|TRBV2
ASSEASMSRLHEQF
>-|TRBJ1-5|TRBD1|TRBV6-2/TRBV6-3
ASSITGGLGQPQH
>-|TRBJ2-7|-|TRBV13
ASSFRTGGPEQY
>-|TRBJ1-1|TRBD1|TRBV6-1
ASSERTGMNTEAF
>-|TRBJ1-1|-|TRBV6-5
ASSYSAGGITEAF
>-|TRBJ2-7|-|TRBV4-2
ASSQDPGISGAYEQY
>few|TRBJ1-5|TRBD1|TRBV4-3
ASSQTLGTGDQPQH
>-|TRBJ2-1|TRBD2|TRBV6-5
ASSSSLADYNEQF
>-|TRBJ2-7|-|TRBV29-1
SVEAWVQDRYEQY
>-|TRBJ1-6|-|TRBV5-1
ASSWTEMYNSPLH
>once|TRBJ2-2|-|TRBV21-1
ASSKGLTGYGELF
>few|TRBJ2-3|-|TRBV7-6
ASSSPSSEPTDTQY
>once|TRBJ2-1|TRBD2|TRBV9
ASSGIGTHSGSEQF
>-|TRBJ2-7|-|TRBV28
ASSTPRGFYEQY
>-|TRBJ2-7|TRBD2|TRBV3-1/TRBV3-2
ASSQALRVAGGEQY
>-|TRBJ1-2|TRBD1|TRBV28
AHQGDSSYGYT
>-|TRBJ1-2|TRBD1|TRBV5-6
ASSLVLRDSHT
>once|TRBJ1-2|-|TRBV28
ASSSLDSPGYGYT
>-|TRBJ1-4|-|TRBV9
ASSPGEKLF
>-|TRBJ2-7|TRBD2|TRBV20-1
SASSLAGGGYEQY
>-|TRBJ2-5|-|TRBV3-1/TRBV3-2
ASSQGGLRETQY
>-|TRBJ2-5|TRBD1|TRBV4-1
ASSQVQGVMETQY
>once|TRBJ2-7|TRBD1|TRBV6-1
ASSDRGQTYREQY
>-|TRBJ1-1|-|TRBV7-2
ASSRLGDITEAF
>-|TRBJ2-4|-|TRBV2
ASSEWGPGKNIQY
>-|TRBJ2-7|TRBD2|TRBV19
ASSPPGTSGNEQY
>-|TRBJ2-1|TRBD1|TRBV28
ASRPGTAEQF